This note documents a single TCR beta chain sequence. Its target is not known. This entry is derived from a study of cytomegalovirus exposure and HLA in healthy donors. Study details: When about 400 donors were genotyped, approximately 80% of them were found to fall in the Caucasian-associated ancestry cluster. Study-wide points: In terms of immune exposure information, only CMV serostatus was available.

Use of 60 Vbeta and 13 Jbeta primers characterized the PCR. Sequenced by immunoSEQ multiplex PCR; TCRdb stores in-frame clones only, minus some. The data show 75,000 to 100,000 clones, 69% seen once. The sequence was collected from a female donor in good health and CMV-seronegative. Sequencing was performed on PBMCs.

The CDR3 sequence: CASSWSGGSSYNEQFF. The CDR3 coding sequence is TGCGCCAGCAGCTGGAGCGGGGGTTCCTCCTACAATGAGCAGTTCTTC. V and J are TRBV5-1 and TRBJ2-1; 8 bases match TRBD2. The CDR3 sequence is 16 residues long. The germline V gene has CDR1 SGHRS and CDR2 YFSETQ. V lost 3 bases to trimming and J lost 0 bases; unmatched junction nucleotides: 5.